Below, 14 T cell receptor beta chains from the same sample are listed, as sequenced in a study of T cell changes during pregnancy in multiple sclerosis. Method: immunoSEQ multiplex PCR; TCRdb's copy keeps in-frame clones and lacks some. The data show approximately 43,000 clones, around 93% seen once. Here the sequenced sample was CD8+ T cells from peripheral blood mononuclear cells, taken after pregnancy. The receptors were gathered from a female donor with multiple sclerosis, enrolled in a pregnancy study.

The V call is TRBV9, the J call TRBJ1-6, with 7 bases that match TRBD1. This CDR3 is 15 amino acids long. The V and J ends lost 3 bases and 7 bases, in that order; junction bases with no gene match: 7. Germline loops: CDR1 SGDLS, CDR2 YYNGEE. The CDR3 spells CASSDRQGINSPLHF. CDR3 nucleotides: TGTGCCAGCAGCGACCGACAGGGTATCAATTCACCCCTCCACTTT.

CDR3 DNA: TGTGCCTGGAAGTGGCAGTTGAACACTGAAGCTTTCTTT. Protein product: CAWKWQLNTEAFF. This chain connects TRBV30 to TRBJ1-1; D remains ambiguous. V lost 4 bases and J 0 bases, leaving 9 bases between the germline ends. CDR3 length: 13 residues. CDR1 is GTSNPN, CDR2 SVGIG, per germline (reference sequence).

V usage is TRBV7-6 and J usage is TRBJ2-1; 8 nucleotides align to TRBD1. V lost 6 bases to trimming and J lost 0 bases; unmatched junction nucleotides: 7. This CDR3 comprises 16 residues. Germline V gene lookup returns CDR1 SGHVS and CDR2 FNYEAQ. The CDR3, as DNA: TGTGCCAGCAGAGACAGGGGAGGCTACTCCTACAATGAGCAGTTCTTC. It encodes CASRDRGGYSYNEQFF. The full variable domain, its missing parts supplied by reference TRBV7-6 and TRBJ2-1, is GAGVSQSPRYKVTKRGQDVALRCDPISGHVSLYWYRQALGQGPEFLTYFNYEAQQDKSGLPNDRFSAERPEGSISTLTIQRTEQRDSAMYRCASRDRGGYSYNEQFFGPGTRLTVL.

This chain links TRBV19 with TRBJ2-1; D is ambiguous. V was trimmed by 1 base and J by 4 bases, leaving 8 bases between them. The CDR3 extends over 14 amino acids. CDR1 LNHDA and CDR2 SQIVND come from the germline V gene (reference sequence). Here the CDR3 DNA reads TGTGCCAGTAGTATAGCGGGTTCTTACAATGAGCAGTTCTTC. Protein: CASSIAGSYNEQFF.

The chain employs TRBV7-3 and TRBJ1-1, with D perhaps TRBD1 (5 bases). V lost 1 base and J lost 3, with 18 bases in between. This CDR3 is built from 17 residues. Germline CDR1 reads SGHTA; CDR2 reads FQGTGA. CDR3 sequence (DNA): TGTGCCAGCAGCTTAAACCGCGTCCGCCCGGGGGACACTGAAGCTTTCTTT. Its translation is CASSLNRVRPGDTEAFF.

V and J are TRBV6-1 and TRBJ1-1; TRBD1 matches at 12 bases. The CDR3 extends over 18 amino acids. Looked up from germline, CDR1 is MNHNS and CDR2 is SASEGT. Trimming at V came to 2 bases and at J to 4 bases, leaving 11 bases not matched to a gene. The CDR3 nucleotides read TGTGCCAGCAGTGAAAGAAGTGGGGACAGGGGGCAAAGCACTGAAGCTTTCTTT. Protein: CASSERSGDRGQSTEAFF.

This sequence joins TRBV9 and TRBJ1-2, with TRBD1 matching 7 bases. The V gene's germline CDR1 is SGDLS and CDR2 YYNGEE. V was pared by 1 base and J by 3 bases, with 12 bases of the junction left unmatched. The CDR3 spans 17 residues. In DNA form, the CDR3 reads TGTGCCAGCAGCGTACAGGGGGGACGGACCTTTGACTATGGCTACACCTTC. Translated, it gives CASSVQGGRTFDYGYTF.

V gene TRBV11-2 combines with J gene TRBJ2-3, with 10 bases fitting TRBD2. This CDR3 has 17 residues. Trimming took 5 bases from V and 1 from J; bases not matched to a gene: 9. Germline V gives CDR1 SGHAT, CDR2 FQNNGV. As DNA, the CDR3 is TGTGCCAGCAGCCTGAAATTTAGCGGGAGGCGCACAGATACGCAGTATTTT. It specifies CASSLKFSGRRTDTQYF.

This chain's CDR3 is CASSLRQVSYEQYF. CDR3 DNA sequence: TGCGCCAGCAGCTTAAGACAGGTCTCCTACGAGCAGTACTTC. The V and J genes are TRBV5-1 and TRBJ2-7; maybe TRBD1 (6 bases). The germline gives CDR1 SGHRS, CDR2 YFSETQ. The V and J ends lost 2 bases and 0 bases respectively, with 9 bases between them. This CDR3 comprises 14 residues.

V gene TRBV27 combines with J gene TRBJ2-3; TRBD2 matches at 14 bases. Germline-derived CDR1 and CDR2 are MNHEY and SMNVEV (reference sequence). Losses at the gene ends were 10 bases for V and 2 bases for J; bases not matched to a gene: 5. The CDR3 loop spans 15 amino acids. The CDR3: CAIGLAGGNTDTQYF. CDR3 nucleotide sequence: TGTGCCATCGGACTAGCGGGAGGTAACACAGATACGCAGTATTTT.

A single count supports this clone. The chain employs TRBV29-1 and TRBJ2-7; 14 bases match TRBD2. V lost 6 bases to trimming and J lost 4 bases; unmatched junction nucleotides: 5. The CDR3 contains 14 residues. Germline V lookup: CDR1 SQVTM, CDR2 ANQGSEA. CDR3 sequence reads: CSVGGLAGAYEQYF. The DNA for the CDR3 is TGCAGCGTAGGGGGACTAGCGGGAGCTTACGAGCAGTACTTC.

The sample holds one count of this clone. This chain links TRBV7-7 with TRBJ2-2; 7 bases match TRBD2. With 4 bases clipped from V and 5 bases from J, the junction kept 10 bases outside the gene matches. This CDR3 region has 16 residues. Per the germline V gene, CDR1 is SSHAT and CDR2 is FNYEAQ (reference sequence). CDR3 region: CASSSTSAGVTGELFF. CDR3 coding DNA: TGTGCCAGCAGCTCCACTTCCGCGGGGGTGACCGGGGAGCTGTTTTTT.

This clone was counted a single time. The rearrangement joins TRBV29-1 to TRBJ2-7, with 11 bases identical to TRBD1. The CDR3 totals 12 residues. V was clipped by 7 bases and J by 5 bases; unmatched bases: 4. The V gene's germline CDR1 is SQVTM and CDR2 ANQGSEA. CDR3 amino acids: CSAGTGGNEQYF. In DNA form, the CDR3 reads TGCAGCGCCGGGACAGGGGGGAACGAGCAGTACTTC.

This clone occurred once. The CDR3, as DNA: TGCGCCTGGGACAGGGGGCAACATACGCAGTATTTT. It yields the protein CAWDRGQHTQYF. The chain has TRBV5-1 and TRBJ2-3; 12 bases fit TRBD1. The germline V gene encodes CDR1 SGHRS and CDR2 YFSETQ. This CDR3 region has 12 residues. J lost 7 bases, V lost 10 bases, and 4 bases had no gene match.